The 18 T cell receptor beta chains below all came from one sample that was sequenced in a study of shared clonotypes between healthy human individuals. This table comes from immunoSEQ multiplex PCR, and its TCRdb copy is limited to in-frame clones, with some not included. Here the sample spans roughly 2 million clones, around 95% being singletons. The sample comprised naive CD4+ T cells sorted from blood. Subset meaning: CD45RA+ positively selected. The source of these receptors is a man in his late teens or twenties in good health.

V and J are TRBV2 and TRBJ1-2; the match to TRBD1 covers 8 bases. The CDR3 sequence is 15 residues long. Germline V gives CDR1 SNHLY, CDR2 FYNNEI. J was trimmed by 4 bases and V by 4 bases; bases with no gene match: 8. In nucleotides, the CDR3 is TGTGCCAGCAGTGTGACAGGGGAGGTTTCCTATGGCTACACCTTC. Protein product: CASSVTGEVSYGYTF.

The J gene is TRBJ2-2, the V gene TRBV6-6; TRBD1 matches 7 bases. CDR1 is MNHNY and CDR2 is SVGAGI in the germline V gene (reference sequence). V shed 8 bases, J shed 5 bases, and the junction held 5 bases outside the gene matches. The CDR3 is 13 amino acids. In DNA form, the CDR3 reads TGTGCCAGCCTTACAGGGGTGACCGGGGAGCTGTTTTTT. Encoded protein: CASLTGVTGELFF.

The chain carries TRBV7-9 and TRBJ1-1; no clear D. This CDR3 comprises 15 residues. Trimming shortened V by 6 bases and J by 4 bases, and 18 bases separated the two germline ends. Germline V CDR1 and CDR2: SEHNR, FQNEAQ (reference sequence). The CDR3 sequence: CASSYGREGTTEAFF. CDR3 nucleotides: TGTGCCAGCAGTTACGGAAGGGAGGGAACCACTGAAGCTTTCTTT.

In DNA form, the CDR3 reads TGTGCCATCAGGGGGGAAGGGCTGTCGTATGGCTACACCTTC. Its translation is CAIRGEGLSYGYTF. The chain recombines TRBV10-3 with TRBJ1-2; weak D call: TRBD1 (5 bases). The CDR3 totals 14 residues. Trimming cost V 6 bases and J 5 bases, with 16 bases left between them. Germline CDR1 reads ENHRY; CDR2 reads SYGVKD.

J is TRBJ1-5 and V is TRBV4-1; the D gene is possibly TRBD1 (5 bases). V gave up 2 bases and J gave up 0 bases, with 11 bases separating them. Germline values: CDR1 MGHRA, CDR2 YSYEKL. The CDR3 is made up of 16 amino acids. The DNA for the CDR3 is TGCGCCAGCAGCCAAAGCGGGACTCTTAGCAATCAGCCCCAGCATTTT. Residues: CASSQSGTLSNQPQHF.

This chain links TRBV6-6 with TRBJ1-6, with 10 bases identical to TRBD1. The V gene end was trimmed by 7 bases and the J gene end by 10 bases; junction bases not matched to a gene: 7. CDR3 length: 14 amino acids. The germline gives CDR1 MNHNY, CDR2 SVGAGI (reference sequence). The CDR3 sequence is CASISGTGESPLHF. Here the CDR3 DNA reads TGTGCCAGCATCTCCGGGACAGGGGAGTCACCCCTCCACTTT.

J is TRBJ2-5 and V is TRBV2, with a tentative D call TRBD2 (5 bases). CDR3 length: 15 residues. Germline-derived CDR1 and CDR2 are SNHLY and FYNNEI. V was clipped by 4 bases and J by 2 bases, with 14 bases between them. The CDR3 nucleotides are TGTGCCAGCAGTGCACGGGGTCACTCACAAGAGACCCAGTACTTC. Its translation is CASSARGHSQETQYF.

The V call is TRBV19, the J call TRBJ1-1, with D possibly being TRBD1 (6 bases). The CDR3 loop spans 13 amino acids. In germline, CDR1 is LNHDA, CDR2 SQIVND (reference sequence). V lost 6 bases and J lost 4, with 12 bases in between. CDR3: CASSLTGSTEAFF. DNA for the CDR3: TGTGCCAGTAGCCTAACAGGGAGCACTGAAGCTTTCTTT.

This chain connects TRBV5-1 to TRBJ2-7; weak D call: TRBD1 (5 bases). Trimming removed 2 bases from V and 3 bases from J, with 12 bases in between. Germline V CDR1 and CDR2: SGHRS, YFSETQ. CDR3 length: 14 amino acids. The CDR3 reads CASSLRTPNYEQYF. In DNA form, the CDR3 reads TGCGCCAGCAGCTTAAGGACACCTAACTACGAGCAGTACTTC.

J is TRBJ2-5 and V is TRBV2, with 8 nucleotides matching TRBD2. The CDR3 sequence is 15 residues long. The V segment lost 10 bases and the J segment 4 bases; nucleotides outside the gene matches: 14. Per the germline V gene, CDR1 is SNHLY and CDR2 is FYNNEI. CDR3 sequence reads: CATLPGLGGGETQYF. CDR3 in DNA: TGTGCCACCCTGCCGGGACTAGGAGGGGGAGAGACCCAGTACTTC.

This chain links TRBV6-5 with TRBJ2-5; the match to TRBD1 covers 8 bases. The CDR3 is 13 amino acids. From germline, CDR1 is MNHEY and CDR2 SVGAGI. Germline trimming cut 6 bases from V and 9 bases from J; bases unmatched to any gene: 9. CDR3 amino acids: CASSMTGARAQYF. CDR3 nucleotide sequence: TGTGCCAGCAGCATGACAGGGGCTCGGGCCCAGTACTTC.

This clone has only a few counts. This specimen includes other DNA sequences encoding the same CDR3. The V and J genes are TRBV5-1 and TRBJ1-5; the D is unclear. The CDR3 is 15 residues long. Germline V gene data show CDR1 as SGHRS and CDR2 as YFSETQ. V lost 0 bases and J lost 0, with 7 bases in between. CDR3 bases: TGCGCCAGCAGCTTGGAGGGAAATAGCAATCAGCCCCAGCATTTT. Its protein product is CASSLEGNSNQPQHF.

The gene calls are TRBV6-5 and TRBJ2-7; tentatively, D is TRBD1 (5 bases). The CDR3 is made up of 14 amino acids. Germline-derived CDR1 and CDR2 are MNHEY and SVGAGI. V gave up 2 bases and J gave up 3 bases, with 11 bases separating them. The CDR3: CASSYEAQGYEQYF. As DNA, the CDR3 is TGTGCCAGCAGTTACGAAGCGCAGGGCTACGAGCAGTACTTC.

The rearrangement uses TRBV7-2 and TRBJ2-1; possibly TRBD2 for D (6 bases). Germline V gene data show CDR1 as SGHTA and CDR2 as FQGNSA. The V and J ends lost 4 bases and 7 bases respectively, with 26 bases between them. The CDR3 is made up of 18 amino acids. The chain's CDR3 is CASSSTRTTAGMGNEQFF. CDR3 sequence (DNA): TGTGCCAGCAGCTCGACCCGGACCACGGCGGGAATGGGGAATGAGCAGTTCTTC.

V gene TRBV19 combines with J gene TRBJ1-3; 8 positions agree with TRBD1. Germline V gene lookup returns CDR1 LNHDA and CDR2 SQIVND (reference sequence). J gave up 5 bases and V 5 bases, and 5 bases lay outside the gene matches. The length of the CDR3 is 14 residues. The CDR3 DNA reads TGTGCCAGTAGTCTGACAGGGGATCGAAACACCATATATTTT. Translated: CASSLTGDRNTIYF.

V gene TRBV5-1 combines with J gene TRBJ1-2, with a possible D match to TRBD1 (5 bases). Trimming removed 2 bases at V and 5 bases at J, with 10 bases between. Per germline, CDR1 SGHRS and CDR2 YFSETQ. The CDR3 is 13 amino acids. CDR3 loop: CASSFDRQYGYTF. CDR3 bases: TGCGCCAGCAGCTTCGACCGACAGTATGGCTACACCTTC.

This sequence joins TRBV19 and TRBJ1-4; 8 bases fit TRBD1. Germline V lookup: CDR1 LNHDA, CDR2 SQIVND (reference sequence). Trimming at V came to 4 bases and at J to 4 bases, leaving 5 bases not matched to a gene. CDR3 length equals 15 residues. CDR3 coding DNA: TGTGCCAGTAGTAGCCGGGACAGGATTAATGAAAAACTGTTTTTT. Its protein is CASSSRDRINEKLFF.

The chain is built from TRBV6-6 and TRBJ1-5; D not certain. The CDR3 totals 12 residues. The V and J ends lost 10 bases and 6 bases respectively, with 13 bases between them. Germline values: CDR1 MNHNY, CDR2 SVGAGI (reference sequence). The CDR3 DNA sequence: TGTGCCATCTCTGGGCTAGGTCAGCCCCAGCATTTT. It translates to CAISGLGQPQHF.